This T cell receptor beta chain was retrieved from a study of cytomegalovirus exposure and HLA in healthy donors. Primers included in the PCR were 60 Vbeta and 13 Jbeta primers. This table comes from immunoSEQ multiplex PCR, and its TCRdb copy is limited to in-frame clones, with some not included. The table for this sample gives 70,000 or so clones. The CDR3 consists of 15 residues. The germline V gene encodes CDR1 MNHEY and CDR2 SVGAGI. Trimming took 6 bases from V and 2 from J; bases not matched to a gene: 6. The rearrangement uses TRBV6-5 and TRBJ2-1; 8 nucleotides line up with TRBD1. The origin of this receptor is a female donor in good health and CMV-seropositive. The sequenced sample consisted of PBMCs. CDR3 DNA: TGTGCCAGCAGAATAACGACAGGGGCCTACAATGAGCAGTTCTTC. Encoded protein: CASRITTGAYNEQFF.